The text below deals with one TCR beta chain. Original processing notes: It was from reference gene primer amplification that nucleated cell counts were estimated. Here immunoSEQ multiplex PCR was the method, and the copy in TCRdb shows in-frame clones only, minus some. That table gives V, J and clone size, and the DNA gave D and trimming. The sample includes 200,000 to 250,000 clones, about 80% seen only once; the top ten take 6.5% to 9%. These data belong to a study of blood T cell repertoires in COVID-19. Study-wide background: Acute and convalescent COVID-19 specimens originated in the United States, Italy and Spain. Nucleic acid was either cDNA or gDNA, and it came from T cells, B-cell-depleted T cells, or PBMCs.

The CDR3 is 13 amino acids. CDR1 is SEHNR, CDR2 FQNEAQ, per germline (reference sequence). With 5 bases removed from V and 4 bases from J, the gap between germline ends came to 11 bases. The sequence was collected from a woman aged 45-65 years with acute or convalescent COVID-19. V gene TRBV7-9 combines with J gene TRBJ2-5; D is possibly TRBD2 (5 bases). Sequencing was performed on peripheral blood. The CDR3 is CASSPRGPETQYF. The CDR3 nucleotides are TGTGCCAGCAGCCCTCGGGGTCCAGAGACCCAGTACTTC. The full variable domain, in which reference TRBV7-9 and TRBJ2-5 provide the parts outside the CDR3, is DTGVSQNPRHKITKRGQNVTFRCDPISEHNRLYWYRQTLGQGPEFLTYFQNEAQLEKSRLLSDRFSAERPKGSFSTLEIQRTEQGDSAMYLCASSPRGPETQYFGPGTRLLVL.